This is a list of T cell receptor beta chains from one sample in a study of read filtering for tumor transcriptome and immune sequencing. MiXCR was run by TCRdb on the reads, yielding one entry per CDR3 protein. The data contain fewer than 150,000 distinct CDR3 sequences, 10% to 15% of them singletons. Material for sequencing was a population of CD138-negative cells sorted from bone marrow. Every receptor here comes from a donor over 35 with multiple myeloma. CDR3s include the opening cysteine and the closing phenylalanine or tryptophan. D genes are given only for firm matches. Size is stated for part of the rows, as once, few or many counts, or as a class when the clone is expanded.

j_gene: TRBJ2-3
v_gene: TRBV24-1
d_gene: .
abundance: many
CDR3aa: CATTGTGTDTQYF
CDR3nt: TGTGCCACCACCGGGACCGGCACAGATACGCAGTATTTT

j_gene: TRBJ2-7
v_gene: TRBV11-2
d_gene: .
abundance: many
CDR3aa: CASSLGAASYEQYF
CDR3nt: TGTGCCAGCAGCTTGGGTGCTGCCTCCTACGAGCAGTACTTC

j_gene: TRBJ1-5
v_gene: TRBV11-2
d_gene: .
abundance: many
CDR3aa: CASSLDRTSPQHF
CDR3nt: TGTGCCAGCAGCTTAGACCGGACCTCGCCCCAGCATTTT

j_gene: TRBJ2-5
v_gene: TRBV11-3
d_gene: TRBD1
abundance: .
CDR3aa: CASSAGSGQGSQETQYF
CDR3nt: TGTGCCAGCAGCGCAGGGTCGGGACAGGGGTCACAAGAGACCCAGTACTTC

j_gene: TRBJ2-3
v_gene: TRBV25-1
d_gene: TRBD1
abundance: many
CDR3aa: CASSEWRQGPDTQYF
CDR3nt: TGTGCCAGCAGTGAATGGAGACAGGGCCCAGATACGCAGTATTTT

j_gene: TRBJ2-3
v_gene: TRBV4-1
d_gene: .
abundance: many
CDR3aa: CASSPFGDQAHPDTQYF
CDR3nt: TGCGCCAGCAGCCCGTTTGGGGACCAAGCCCACCCAGATACGCAGTATTTT

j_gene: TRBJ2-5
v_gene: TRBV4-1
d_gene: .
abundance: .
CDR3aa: CASSQATQVQQTQYF
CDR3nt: TGCGCCAGCAGCCAAGCTACGCAGGTGCAACAGACCCAGTACTTC

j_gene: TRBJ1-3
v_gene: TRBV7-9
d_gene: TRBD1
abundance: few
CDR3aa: CASSLEGAQGNTIYF
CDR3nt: TGTGCCAGCAGCTTGGAGGGGGCGCAAGGAAACACCATATATTTT

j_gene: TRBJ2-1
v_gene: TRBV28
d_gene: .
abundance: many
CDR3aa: CASSLRRGSAYNEQFF
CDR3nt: TGTGCCAGCAGTTTGCGCAGGGGAAGCGCCTACAATGAGCAGTTCTTC

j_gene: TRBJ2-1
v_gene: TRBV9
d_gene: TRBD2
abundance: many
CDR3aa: CASSPRTSGDTTYNEQFF
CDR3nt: TGTGCCAGCAGCCCGAGGACTAGCGGGGATACCACCTACAATGAGCAGTTCTTC

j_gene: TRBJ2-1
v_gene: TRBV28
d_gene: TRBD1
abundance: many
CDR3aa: CASKAGGQVNEQFF
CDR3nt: TGTGCCAGCAAAGCAGGAGGACAGGTCAATGAGCAGTTCTTC

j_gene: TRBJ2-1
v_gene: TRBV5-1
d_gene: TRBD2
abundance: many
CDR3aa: CASSSLAGGSNEQFF
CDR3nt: TGCGCCAGCAGCTCCCTAGCGGGAGGCTCGAATGAGCAGTTCTTC

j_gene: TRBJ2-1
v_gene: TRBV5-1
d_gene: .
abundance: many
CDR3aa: CASSSPPSRWQFF
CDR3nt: TGCGCCAGCAGCTCCCCCCCCAGCCGTTGGCAGTTCTTC

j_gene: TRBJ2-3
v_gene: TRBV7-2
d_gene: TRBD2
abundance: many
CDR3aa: CASSLPLAGGADTQYF
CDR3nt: TGTGCCAGCAGCTTGCCCCTGGCGGGAGGTGCAGATACGCAGTATTTT

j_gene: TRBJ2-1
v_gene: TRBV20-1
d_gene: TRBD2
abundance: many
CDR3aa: CSASPELAGSYNEQFF
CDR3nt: TGCAGTGCTAGTCCCGAACTAGCGGGATCCTACAATGAGCAGTTCTTC